This entry lists 31 T cell receptor beta chains sequenced from one sample in a study of T cells in Graves' hyperthyroidism and ophthalmopathy. RNA transcripts served as the template for amplifying TCR beta CDR3 regions. The HTBI set primed first-round TCR CDR3 RT-PCR. TCRdb independently ran MiXCR on the multiplex PCR reads; one entry per CDR3 protein. The sample lists a few hundred thousand distinct CDR3 sequences; under 60% were seen once. Sequenced material: peripheral blood or thyroid tissue (not recorded which). The source is a woman younger than 35 with Graves' hyperthyroidism.

This clonotype appeared a single time. This clone may be a read error of a much larger clone one base away. V gene TRBV4-2 combines with J gene TRBJ2-5; possible D gene TRBD2, 5 bases. CDR3 length: 13 amino acids. Germline values: CDR1 LGHNA, CDR2 YNFKEQ. Trimming took 6 bases from V and 2 from J, leaving 10 bases between them. The CDR3 is CASREEEQETQYF. The DNA of the CDR3 is TGTGCCAGCAGGGAGGAGGAACAAGAGACCCAGTACTTC.

V and J are TRBV20-1 and TRBJ2-6; tentative D call: TRBD1 (5 bases). The CDR3 is 14 residues long. Trimming took 5 bases from V and 1 from J, leaving 9 bases between them. Germline-derived CDR1 and CDR2 are DFQATT and SNEGSKA (reference sequence). The CDR3 DNA reads as TGCAGTGCTCACGACAGTTCTGGGGCCAACGTCCTGACTTTC. It codes for CSAHDSSGANVLTF.

This clonotype was found many times. This rearrangement joins TRBV20-1 to TRBJ1-1; perhaps TRBD1 as D (6 bases). Deletions cut 6 bases from V and 2 bases from J, with 16 bases between. CDR1 and CDR2 (germline): DFQATT, SNEGSKA (reference sequence). The length of the CDR3 is 14 residues. CDR3 in DNA: TGCAGTGCAAAGAGGACAGTGAGAAACACTGAAGCTTTCTTT. Its protein product is CSAKRTVRNTEAFF.

Ten or more counts support this clonotype. The V gene is TRBV9, the J gene TRBJ2-7; D gene ambiguous. With 0 bases removed from V and 0 bases from J, the gap between germline ends came to 13 bases. Germline V gene data show CDR1 as SGDLS and CDR2 as YYNGEE. The CDR3 totals 16 residues. CDR3 nucleotides: TGTGCCAGCAGCGTAGCTTCAGGAAGGTCCTCCTACGAGCAGTACTTC. This encodes CASSVASGRSSYEQYF. Full variable domain (outside the CDR3, taken from reference TRBV9 and TRBJ2-7): DSGVTQTPKHLITATGQRVTLRCSPRSGDLSVYWYQQSLDQGLQFLIQYYNGEERAKGNILERFSAQQFPDLHSELNLSSLELGDSALYFCASSVASGRSSYEQYFGPGTRLTVT.

This clonotype showed up just a few times. The chain couples TRBV19 to TRBJ2-6, with 8 nucleotides matching TRBD1. The CDR3 is 17 residues long. CDR1 is LNHDA and CDR2 is SQIVND in the germline V gene (reference sequence). V lost 6 bases, J lost 0 bases, and 7 bases stayed unmatched. CDR3 protein: CASRGGQAVSGANVLTF. CDR3 nucleotides: TGTGCCAGTAGAGGGGGACAGGCTGTCTCTGGGGCCAACGTCCTGACTTTC.

The chain couples TRBV11-3 to TRBJ2-7; D perhaps matches TRBD2 (6 bases). Germline V gene data show CDR1 as SGHNT and CDR2 as YENEEA. The CDR3 covers 13 residues. Trimming left V 8 bases short and J 4 bases short, with 15 bases between. The CDR3 reads CASLLGGMYEQYF. CDR3 coding DNA: TGTGCCAGCTTATTGGGCGGGATGTACGAGCAGTACTTC.

The chain joins TRBV29-1 to TRBJ1-5; D is possibly TRBD1 (6 bases). V was cut by 6 bases and J by 2 bases, with 17 bases left in between. Looked up from germline, CDR1 is SQVTM and CDR2 is ANQGSEA. The CDR3 is 15 residues long. CDR3 sequence reads: CSVDRGGDGNQPQHF. The CDR3 nucleotides read TGCAGCGTAGACAGAGGGGGAGATGGCAATCAGCCCCAGCATTTT.

About this clonotype itself: A much larger clonotype is one base distant, so this may be a read error. The V gene is TRBV18, the J gene TRBJ2-7; D possibly corresponds to TRBD1 (6 bases). The CDR3 runs to 13 residues. Germline assignment: CDR1 KGHSH and CDR2 LQKENI. The CDR3 coding sequence is TGTGCCAGCTCAGGGACACTGGCGGAGGAGCAGCACTTC. Its translation is CASSGTLAEEQHF.

CDR3 coding DNA: TGTGCCAGCCGCGAAGGTTCCGGATGGACTGAAGCTTTCTTT. This encodes CASREGSGWTEAFF. J is TRBJ1-1 and V is TRBV25-1; D is uncertain. The CDR3 is made up of 14 amino acids. With 8 bases removed from V and 5 bases from J, the gap between germline ends came to 18 bases. The germline V gene encodes CDR1 MGHDK and CDR2 SYGVNS.

This clonotype was recorded a few times. The chain recombines TRBV25-1 with TRBJ2-7; 12 nucleotides match TRBD2. TRBJ2-1 matches the DNA end more closely, so the J call is doubtful. The CDR3 spans 18 residues. Per the germline V gene, CDR1 is MGHDK and CDR2 is SYGVNS. The CDR3 region has the DNA TGTGCCAGCAGTGAACCTAGCGGGAGGGCCGGGTCCTACAATGAGCAGTTCTTC. It translates to CASSEPSGRAGSYNEQFF.

The V call is TRBV13, the J call TRBJ2-2; D may be TRBD1 or TRBD2 (7 bases each). The V end was cut by 5 bases, the J end by 4 bases, with 17 bases between. Germline V gene sequence: CDR1 PRHDT, CDR2 FYEKMQ (reference sequence). The CDR3 extends over 16 amino acids. The CDR3, as DNA: TGTGCCAGCAGCCGCCGGGGGGCAGGGGGCACCGGGGAGCTGTTTTTT. Protein product: CASSRRGAGGTGELFF.

The rearrangement joins TRBV7-6 to TRBJ2-7, with 8 bases lining up with TRBD2. The J call is in doubt because the DNA end fits TRBJ2-1 better. Germline CDR1 is SGHVS and CDR2 is FNYEAQ. The CDR3 consists of 17 residues. DNA of the CDR3: TGTGCCAGCAGCCTGCTGGGACTAGGAGCGATCTACAATGAGCAGTTCTTC. Translated, it gives CASSLLGLGAIYNEQFF.

This clonotype was recorded many times. The chain uses TRBV29-1 and TRBJ2-2; D might be TRBD1 (6 bases). The CDR3 runs 13 residues. Per the germline V gene, CDR1 is SQVTM and CDR2 is ANQGSEA. The V end lost 2 bases, the J end lost 6 bases, and 10 bases lay between the germline ends. This CDR3 is CSVERGYPGELFF. The DNA of the CDR3 is TGCAGCGTTGAAAGGGGGTATCCCGGGGAGCTGTTTTTT.

The rearrangement uses TRBV12-5 and TRBJ1-5; unclear D gene. The CDR3 sequence is 14 residues long. The V gene lost 1 base and the J gene lost 5 bases, with 9 bases spanning the gap. Germline-derived CDR1 and CDR2 are LGHNT and FRNRAP. The CDR3 bases are TGTGCTAGTGGTTTGGCCCTTCCCGATCAGCCCCAGCATTTT. Translation: CASGLALPDQPQHF.

The chain couples TRBV24-1 to TRBJ2-1; 9 bases align to TRBD2. V lost 3 bases and J lost 4; bases outside the gene matches: 6. Germline V gene lookup returns CDR1 KGHDR and CDR2 SFDVKD. The CDR3 totals 16 residues. The CDR3 DNA reads as TGTGCCACCAGTGATGATATAGCGGGAGAATACAATGAGCAGTTCTTC. Translation gives CATSDDIAGEYNEQFF.

This chain uses TRBV9 with TRBJ2-7; 8 bases are a match to TRBD1. CDR1 is SGDLS, CDR2 YYNGEE, per germline. J gave up 0 bases and V 3 bases, and 11 bases lay outside the gene matches. CDR3 length equals 17 residues. The CDR3 sequence is CASSAPESDRVSYEQYF. The DNA of the CDR3 is TGTGCCAGCAGCGCACCCGAATCGGACAGGGTCTCCTACGAGCAGTACTTC.

V is TRBV7-3 and J is TRBJ2-1; weak D call: TRBD2 (5 bases). From germline, CDR1 is SGHTA and CDR2 FQGTGA. The CDR3 consists of 17 residues. V dropped 1 base and J dropped 0 bases, with 13 bases sitting between them. The chain's CDR3 is CASSLKAGLSSYNEQFF. The CDR3 coding sequence is TGTGCCAGCAGCTTAAAGGCCGGACTGAGCTCCTACAATGAGCAGTTCTTC.

The chain uses TRBV2 and TRBJ2-1; a weak D match, TRBD2 (6 bases). Between the trimmed V and J ends, which lost 6 bases and 7 bases, there was a span of 19 bases. Germline lookup yields CDR1 SNHLY and CDR2 FYNNEI. The CDR3 has 15 residues. This CDR3 is CASRERLVGRNEQFF. CDR3 DNA sequence: TGTGCCAGCAGAGAGAGACTAGTCGGACGGAATGAGCAGTTCTTC.

This clonotype was seen ten or more times. The V call is TRBV7-2, the J call TRBJ1-5; tentative D call: TRBD1 (5 bases). Germline CDR1 and CDR2: SGHTA and FQGNSA. The CDR3 sequence is 17 residues long. V was trimmed by 0 bases and J by 0 bases, leaving 12 bases between them. CDR3 region: CASSLAGGSYSNQPQHF. As DNA, the CDR3 is TGTGCCAGCAGCTTAGCGGGGGGGAGCTATAGCAATCAGCCCCAGCATTTT. Full variable domain (rest looked up from reference TRBV7-2 and TRBJ1-5): GAGVSQSPSNKVTEKGKDVELRCDPISGHTALYWYRQSLGQGLEFLIYFQGNSAPDKSGLPSDRFSAERTGGSVSTLTIQRTQQEDSAVYLCASSLAGGSYSNQPQHFGDGTRLSIL.

As for this clonotype: At one of its ends the junction is not consistent with the germline gene, which may arise from a read error. CDR3 bases: TGTGCCAGCAGTGATACCGGGAGATCCTCCAATGAGCAGTTCTTC. It specifies CASSDTGRSSNEQFF. The chain combines TRBV2 with TRBJ2-7; possibly TRBD2 for D (6 bases). TRBJ2-1 explains the end of the DNA better; the J call may be wrong. Germline V lookup: CDR1 SNHLY, CDR2 FYNNEI. This CDR3 has 15 amino acids.

This chain links TRBV10-3 with TRBJ1-1, with a weak D call TRBD1 (5 bases). Germline CDR1 is ENHRY and CDR2 is SYGVKD. V lost 5 bases to trimming and J lost 7 bases, with 17 bases between them. This CDR3 has 14 amino acids. This CDR3 is CAISPGLAYNEAFF. The CDR3 DNA is TGTGCCATCAGTCCGGGACTAGCGTACAATGAAGCTTTCTTT.

This clonotype was seen only a few times. V and J are TRBV7-9 and TRBJ2-7; tentative D call: TRBD2 (5 bases). V was cut by 5 bases and J by 7 bases, with 9 bases left in between. The CDR3 sequence is 11 residues long. Germline lookup yields CDR1 SEHNR and CDR2 FQNEAQ (reference sequence). This CDR3 is CASSAGNEQYF. The CDR3 DNA reads TGTGCCAGCAGCGCCGGGAATGAGCAGTACTTC.

Details on this clonotype: This sequence may be a read error, since a much larger clone differs from it by one base. V is TRBV7-9 and J is TRBJ2-7; D is undetermined. The V end was cut by 1 base, the J end by 7 bases, with 11 bases between. The CDR3 extends over 13 amino acids. Germline V gene lookup returns CDR1 SEHNR and CDR2 FQNEAQ (reference sequence). DNA for the CDR3: TGTGCCAGCAGCTTAGATGGGTACAATGAGCAGTACTTC. Its protein is CASSLDGYNEQYF.

This chain connects TRBV7-2 to TRBJ2-1; 7 bases line up with TRBD1. CDR3 length equals 13 residues. J was trimmed by 7 bases and V by 5 bases; bases with no gene match: 5. CDR1 and CDR2 (germline): SGHTA, FQGNSA. The CDR3 protein is CASSLTGENEQFF. In DNA, the CDR3 is TGTGCCAGCAGCCTTACAGGGGAGAATGAGCAGTTCTTC.

This clonotype was recorded many times. Here the CDR3 reads CASSLEDGKGQPQHF. CDR3 sequence (DNA): TGTGCCAGCAGCTTAGAGGACGGGAAAGGCCAGCCCCAGCATTTT. This chain uses TRBV7-9 with TRBJ1-5; D is ambiguous. CDR3 length equals 15 residues. Germline V lookup: CDR1 SEHNR, CDR2 FQNEAQ (reference sequence). With 1 base removed from V and 7 bases from J, the gap between germline ends came to 14 bases.

This clonotype was seen just once. With a much larger clone just one base away, this may be a read error. The gene calls are TRBV20-1 and TRBJ1-3, with D unclear. Germline V CDR1 and CDR2: DFQATT, SNEGSKA (reference sequence). V was shortened by 2 bases and J by 1 base, with 15 bases between the two germline ends. The CDR3 loop spans 16 amino acids. The CDR3 loop is CSARTSGAVSGNTIYF. In DNA, the CDR3 is TGCAGTGCTAGAACCTCGGGAGCCGTTTCTGGAAACACCATATATTTT.

This sequence joins TRBV7-9 and TRBJ2-7; 9 positions agree with TRBD2. The CDR3 has 15 residues. Germline-derived CDR1 and CDR2 are SEHNR and FQNEAQ (reference sequence). Germline trimming cut 4 bases from V and 2 bases from J; bases unmatched to any gene: 6. The CDR3: CASSYSGSEAYEQYF. CDR3 nucleotides: TGTGCCAGCAGCTATAGCGGGAGTGAGGCCTACGAGCAGTACTTC.

The rearrangement uses TRBV7-7 and TRBJ2-1, with TRBD2 as a possible D gene (5 bases). V gave up 2 bases and J gave up 10 bases, with 15 bases separating them. Germline CDR1 is SSHAT and CDR2 is FNYEAQ (reference sequence). CDR3 length equals 14 residues. This chain's CDR3 is CASSLSWELGEQFF. As DNA, the CDR3 is TGTGCCAGCAGCTTATCGTGGGAGTTGGGGGAGCAGTTCTTC.

V gene TRBV7-8 combines with J gene TRBJ1-3; TRBD1 agrees at 7 bases. Germline V gene lookup returns CDR1 SGHVS and CDR2 FQNEAQ. CDR3 length: 17 residues. The J segment lost 0 bases and the V segment lost 1 base, leaving 6 bases of the junction unmatched. The CDR3, as DNA: TGTGCCAGCAGCTTAGGTACAGGGGACAGCTCTGGAAACACCATATATTTT. Encoded protein: CASSLGTGDSSGNTIYF.

This clonotype appeared many times. The CDR3 DNA reads as TGTGCCAGCAACCACGACAGAAGCTCTGGAAACACCATATATTTT. Amino acids: CASNHDRSSGNTIYF. The chain joins TRBV4-2 to TRBJ1-3; possible D gene TRBD1, 5 bases. V lost 7 bases and J 0 bases, leaving 13 bases between the germline ends. CDR3 length equals 15 residues. Germline values: CDR1 LGHNA, CDR2 YNFKEQ.

This clonotype was seen repeatedly, ten times or more. This rearrangement joins TRBV19 to TRBJ1-5; D uncertain. The CDR3 is 15 residues long. V lost 2 bases and J 2 bases, leaving 10 bases between the germline ends. Germline V gene data show CDR1 as LNHDA and CDR2 as SQIVND (reference sequence). Written as DNA, the CDR3 is TGTGCCAGTAGTATAACAGTTATAGGCAATCAGCCCCAGCATTTT. Amino acid sequence: CASSITVIGNQPQHF.